This T cell receptor (beta chain) was recorded in a study of T-cell memory formation after mild COVID-19. From germline, CDR1 is LNHDA and CDR2 SQIVND (reference sequence). The CDR3 spans 14 residues. Trimming at V came to 6 bases and at J to 7 bases, leaving 10 bases not matched to a gene. MiXCR, applied by TCRdb to the 5' RACE reads, yields one record per CDR3 protein. This repertoire shows hundreds of thousands of distinct CDR3 sequences, roughly 13% found once; its top ten account for approximately 22%. For this clonotype: Its antigen is currently unknown.

Study results and limitations: Pre-infection memory harbored some responding clones, suggesting cross-reactive memory joined. Researchers could not confirm that second-wave clones peaking on day 37 targeted SARS-CoV-2. The CD4+ clones that contracted clustered mainly within CM and EM, and the CD8+ clones concentrated in EMRA. Later expanders leaned CD4+, whereas day 15 to 85 contracting clones were balanced CD4/CD8.

Sequenced input: PBMCs or a T cell subset sorted from them (not recorded which). The TCR was taken from a man aged 18 to 29 who had mild COVID-19 (a few samples of this study predate the infection). Cell type and time point are not known. This chain connects TRBV19 to TRBJ1-1, with TRBD1 matching 8 bases. For the CDR3, the DNA is TGTGCCAGTAGGCCGACAGGGGCCCTCGTTGAAGCTTTCTTT. The encoded protein is CASRPTGALVEAFF.